One T cell receptor beta chain is described in this entry. Its antigen is currently not known. A 2.5 ml peripheral blood sample was drawn into PAXgene tubes per donor and stored at -80°C. Without any T cell sorting, total RNA was extracted from whole blood using the PAXgene blood miRNA kit on an automated QIAcube. Peripheral blood from monozygotic twin pairs who were concordant or discordant for inflammatory bowel disease underwent deep TCRalpha and TCRbeta repertoire profiling using unique molecular barcoding. Smoking habits were recorded for all twin pairs, and each individual was classified as a current, former or never smoker. The library was made by 5' RACE. Each TCR library was prepared from about 4,000 ng of total RNA. cDNA was synthesized with SMARTScribe reverse transcriptase in eight separate reactions per sample. During cDNA synthesis, unique molecular identifiers containing a 6-nucleotide sample barcode were introduced by template switching. Two nested PCRs of roughly 16 and 10 cycles amplified the TCRalpha and TCRbeta cDNA, and bead purification followed each PCR. Before amplification, cDNA was treated with uracil DNA-glycosylase and purified using the QIAquick PCR purification kit. The second PCR was the step at which Illumina TruSeq-compatible adapters and sample-specific barcodes were added. TapeStation and Qubit were used to check library quality and concentration, and 4.5 to 6 ng of each library was pooled. The pooled libraries were sequenced with 2 x 100 bp reads and custom sequencing primers on an Illumina HiSeq2500 single-index Rapid Run. Per the authors' processing: PCR and sequencing errors were corrected by UMI-based consensus assembly using MiGEC version 1.2.6. V(D)J alignment, clonotype assembly and CDR3 extraction were performed with MiXCR version 2.1.1. To normalise gene usage, clonotype sharing and MAIT/NKT TCR abundance, the analysis used the top 1000, 10 000 and 20 000 clonotypes per sample. After downsampling to 27 000 UMIs, diversity was calculated as the inverse Simpson index using the vegan R package. Paired Mann-Whitney U tests were applied to discordant twin pairs, and Benjamini-Hochberg correction was used for multiple testing. The reads were reprocessed in TCRdb, with one entry per CDR3 protein sequence and no accompanying DNA. The V and J calls shown here were made by TCRdb, not taken from the authors' results. The sample has approximately 160,000 distinct CDR3 sequences on record. About 8% of the sample belongs to the ten largest clones.

The data originate from a study of monozygotic twins with inflammatory bowel disease (dated by TCRdb to about 2019). Regarding the research as a whole: In total, approximately 30 monozygotic twin pairs made up the full study: 19 Danish pairs, all IBD-discordant, plus nine German pairs, of which four were IBD-concordant and five were IBD-discordant. Within discordant pairs, disease-associated traits were sought mainly by comparing IBD patients with their genetically identical healthy co-twins. Each individual had, on average, about 151 000 unique TCRalpha sequences and 181 000 unique TCRbeta sequences available for analysis.

The investigation overall reported the following: IBD patients had lower TCRbeta repertoire diversity, measured by the inverse Simpson index, than their healthy co-twins. Compared with healthy twins, IBD patients shared fewer clonotypes with other individuals, and the difference was most pronounced in patients with signs of disease activity. Differing immunosuppressive treatments among patients may have added background noise and inter-individual variability to the repertoires. The results gave no support for a single strong signal or clonotype linked to IBD. No difference in repertoire similarity was observed between concordant and discordant twins, possibly owing to limited statistical power. The analysis was unable to tell different T cell subtypes apart.

The CDR3 holds 15 amino acids from the cysteine to the phenylalanine. No DNA sequence is on record. Sequences SGHKS (CDR1) and YYEKEE (CDR2) are obtained from the germline V gene (reference sequence). Source material: blood. The origin of this receptor is a human donor with ulcerative colitis or Crohn's disease, or a healthy co-twin of an affected twin (not recorded which). The rearranged segments are TRBV5-5 and TRBJ2-7; TCRdb outputs TRBD1, but without DNA this stays unchecked. This receptor has the CDR3 CASSLETGKLYEQYF.